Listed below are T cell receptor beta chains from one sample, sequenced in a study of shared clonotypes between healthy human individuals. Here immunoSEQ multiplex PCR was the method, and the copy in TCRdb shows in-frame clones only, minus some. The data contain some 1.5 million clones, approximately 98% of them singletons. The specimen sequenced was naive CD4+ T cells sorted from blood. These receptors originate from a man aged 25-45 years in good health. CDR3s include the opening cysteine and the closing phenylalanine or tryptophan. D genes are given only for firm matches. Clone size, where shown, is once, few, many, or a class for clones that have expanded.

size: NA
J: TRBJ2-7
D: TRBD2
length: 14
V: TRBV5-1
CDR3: CASSWGLAYYEQYF
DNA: TGCGCCAGCAGCTGGGGACTAGCCTATTACGAGCAGTACTTC

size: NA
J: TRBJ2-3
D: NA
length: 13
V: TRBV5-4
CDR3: CASTPPGTDTQYF
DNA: TGTGCCAGCACCCCCCCCGGGACAGATACGCAGTATTTT

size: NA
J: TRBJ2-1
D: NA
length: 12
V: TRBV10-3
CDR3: CAIGGSFNEQFF
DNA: TGTGCCATCGGAGGTAGTTTTAATGAGCAGTTCTTC

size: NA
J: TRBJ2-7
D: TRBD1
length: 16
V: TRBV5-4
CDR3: CASSLDLRDRSIKQYF
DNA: TGTGCCAGCAGCTTGGACCTAAGGGACAGATCTATCAAGCAGTACTTC

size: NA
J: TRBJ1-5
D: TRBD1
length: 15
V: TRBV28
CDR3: CASRRGTVPNQPQHF
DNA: TGTGCCAGCAGAAGAGGGACAGTTCCCAATCAGCCCCAGCATTTT

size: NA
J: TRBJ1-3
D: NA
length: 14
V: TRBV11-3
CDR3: CASSLGTSGNTIYF
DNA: TGTGCCAGCAGCTTAGGTACTTCTGGAAACACCATATATTTT

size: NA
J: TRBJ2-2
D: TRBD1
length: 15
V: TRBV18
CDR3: CASSPGQSNTGELFF
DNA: TGTGCCAGCTCACCGGGACAGTCAAACACCGGGGAGCTGTTTTTT

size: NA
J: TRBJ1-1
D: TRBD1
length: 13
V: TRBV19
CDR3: CASTRGLNTEAFF
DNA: TGTGCCAGTACGAGGGGGCTGAACACTGAAGCTTTCTTT

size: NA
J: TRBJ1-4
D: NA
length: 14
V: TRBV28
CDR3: CASSFWGPNEKLFF
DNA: TGTGCCAGCAGTTTTTGGGGTCCTAATGAAAAACTGTTTTTT

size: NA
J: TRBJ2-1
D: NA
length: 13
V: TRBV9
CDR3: CASSVESRGEQFF
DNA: TGTGCCAGCAGCGTAGAGTCGAGGGGTGAGCAGTTCTTC

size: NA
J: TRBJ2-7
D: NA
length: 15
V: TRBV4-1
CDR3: CASSLPQGGVYEQYF
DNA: TGCGCCAGCAGCCTCCCCCAGGGGGGGGTCTACGAGCAGTACTTC

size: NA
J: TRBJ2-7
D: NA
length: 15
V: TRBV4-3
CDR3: CASSQEALNSYEQYF
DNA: TGCGCCAGCAGCCAAGAGGCCCTGAACTCCTACGAGCAGTACTTC

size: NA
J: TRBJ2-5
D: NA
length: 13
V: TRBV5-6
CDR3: CASSLSRAGTQYF
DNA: TGTGCCAGCAGCTTGTCCCGAGCGGGGACCCAGTACTTC

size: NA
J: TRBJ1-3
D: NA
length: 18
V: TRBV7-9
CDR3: CASSSTLHRLVSGNTIYF
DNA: TGTGCCAGCAGCTCGACCCTCCACAGGCTTGTCTCTGGAAACACCATATATTTT

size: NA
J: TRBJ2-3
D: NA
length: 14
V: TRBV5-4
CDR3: CASSVDGQSDTQYF
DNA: TGTGCCAGCAGCGTTGATGGTCAGTCAGATACGCAGTATTTT

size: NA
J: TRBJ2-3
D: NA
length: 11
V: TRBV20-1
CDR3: CSAPRVDTQYF
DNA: TGCAGTGCCCCGAGGGTGGATACGCAGTATTTT

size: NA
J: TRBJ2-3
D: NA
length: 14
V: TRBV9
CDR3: CASSVGISPDTQYF
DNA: TGTGCCAGCAGCGTAGGAATTAGCCCAGATACGCAGTATTTT

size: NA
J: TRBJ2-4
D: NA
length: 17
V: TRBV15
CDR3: CATSTPTGVRAKNIQYF
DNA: TGTGCCACCAGCACCCCGACAGGCGTCAGGGCCAAAAACATTCAGTACTTC

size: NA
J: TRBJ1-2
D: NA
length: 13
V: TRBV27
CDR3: CASSLMVGYGYTF
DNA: TGTGCCAGCAGTTTAATGGTTGGGTATGGCTACACCTTC

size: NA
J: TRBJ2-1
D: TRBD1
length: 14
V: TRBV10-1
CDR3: CASSVGTEHNEQFF
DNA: TGCGCCAGCAGTGTGGGGACAGAACACAATGAGCAGTTCTTC

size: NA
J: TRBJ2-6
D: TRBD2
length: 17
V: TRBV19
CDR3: CASSIFRAGSGANVLTF
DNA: TGTGCCAGTAGTATATTTCGAGCGGGGTCTGGGGCCAACGTCCTGACTTTC

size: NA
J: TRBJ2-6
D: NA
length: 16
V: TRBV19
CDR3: CASSRGFSSGANVLTF
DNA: TGTGCCAGTAGTAGAGGCTTCAGCTCTGGGGCCAACGTCCTGACTTTC

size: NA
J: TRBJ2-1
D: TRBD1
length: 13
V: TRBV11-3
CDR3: CASSTTGRNEQFF
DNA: TGTGCCAGCAGCACGACAGGGCGCAATGAGCAGTTCTTC

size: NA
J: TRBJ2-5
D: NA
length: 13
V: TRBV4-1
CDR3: CASSRGVQETQYF
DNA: TGCGCCAGCAGCCGAGGGGTTCAAGAGACCCAGTACTTC

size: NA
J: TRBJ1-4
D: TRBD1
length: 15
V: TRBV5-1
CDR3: CASSPVPGQGRRLFF
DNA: TGCGCCAGCAGCCCCGTCCCGGGACAGGGCCGAAGACTGTTTTTT

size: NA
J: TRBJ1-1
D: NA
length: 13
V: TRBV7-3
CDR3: CASAGSPNTEAFF
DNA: TGTGCCAGCGCAGGCTCACCGAACACTGAAGCTTTCTTT

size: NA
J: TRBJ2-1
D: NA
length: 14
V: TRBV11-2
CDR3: CASSFISAVGEQFF
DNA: TGTGCCAGCAGCTTTATATCAGCGGTGGGTGAGCAGTTCTTC

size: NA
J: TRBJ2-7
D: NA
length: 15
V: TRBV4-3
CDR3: CASSQARGRSYEQYF
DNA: TGCGCCAGCAGCCAAGCTAGGGGTAGGTCCTACGAGCAGTACTTC

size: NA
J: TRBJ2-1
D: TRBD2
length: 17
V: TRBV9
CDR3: CASSVAWGTAGVNEQFF
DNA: TGTGCCAGCAGCGTAGCTTGGGGAACAGCGGGAGTTAATGAGCAGTTCTTC

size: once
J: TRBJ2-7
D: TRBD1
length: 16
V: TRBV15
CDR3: CATSSQQGFNSYEQYF
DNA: TGTGCCACCAGCAGTCAACAGGGGTTCAACTCCTACGAGCAGTACTTC

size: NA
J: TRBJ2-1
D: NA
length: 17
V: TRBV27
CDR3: CASRISVGSRSYNEQFF
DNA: TGTGCCAGCAGAATCTCGGTGGGTAGCCGCTCCTACAATGAGCAGTTCTTC

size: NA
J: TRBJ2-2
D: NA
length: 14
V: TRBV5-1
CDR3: CASSFSLLTGELFF
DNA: TGCGCCAGCAGCTTTTCCCTCTTAACCGGGGAGCTGTTTTTT

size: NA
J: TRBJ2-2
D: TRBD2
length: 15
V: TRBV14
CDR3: CASSPHGGYTGELFF
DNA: TGTGCCAGCAGCCCACACGGGGGGTACACCGGGGAGCTGTTTTTT